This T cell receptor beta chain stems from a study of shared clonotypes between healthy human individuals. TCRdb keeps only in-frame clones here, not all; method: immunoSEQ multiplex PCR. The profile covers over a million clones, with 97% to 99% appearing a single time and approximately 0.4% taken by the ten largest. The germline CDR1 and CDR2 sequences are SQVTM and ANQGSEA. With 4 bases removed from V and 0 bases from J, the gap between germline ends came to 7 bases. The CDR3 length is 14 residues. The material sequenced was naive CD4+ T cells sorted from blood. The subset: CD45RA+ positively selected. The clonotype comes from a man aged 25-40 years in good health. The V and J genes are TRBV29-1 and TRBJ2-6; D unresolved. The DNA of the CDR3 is TGCAGCGTTGGCTCGGTCTCTGGGGCCAACGTCCTGACTTTC. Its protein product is CSVGSVSGANVLTF.